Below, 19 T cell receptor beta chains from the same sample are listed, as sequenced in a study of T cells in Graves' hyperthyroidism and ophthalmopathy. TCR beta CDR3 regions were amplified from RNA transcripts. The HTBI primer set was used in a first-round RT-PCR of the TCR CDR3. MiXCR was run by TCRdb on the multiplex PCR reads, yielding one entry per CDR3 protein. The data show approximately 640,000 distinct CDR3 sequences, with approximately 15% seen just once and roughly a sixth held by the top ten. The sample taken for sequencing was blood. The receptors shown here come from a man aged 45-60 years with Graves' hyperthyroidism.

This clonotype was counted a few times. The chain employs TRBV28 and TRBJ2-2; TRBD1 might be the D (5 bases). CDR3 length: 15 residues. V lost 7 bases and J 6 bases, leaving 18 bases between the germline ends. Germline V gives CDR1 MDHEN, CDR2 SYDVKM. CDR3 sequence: CASTGHGPVAGELFF. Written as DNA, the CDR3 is TGTGCCAGCACAGGGCACGGCCCCGTGGCCGGGGAGCTGTTTTTT.

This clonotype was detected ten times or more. The CDR3 DNA is TGTGCCAGCTCACGCTCTCAGGGAGTGCAGTTCTTC. It is translated as CASSRSQGVQFF. V gene TRBV18 combines with J gene TRBJ2-1; possibly TRBD1 or TRBD2 for D (5 bases each). Deletions cut 4 bases from V and 12 bases from J, with 13 bases between. The CDR3 is made up of 12 amino acids. Germline assignment: CDR1 KGHSH and CDR2 LQKENI.

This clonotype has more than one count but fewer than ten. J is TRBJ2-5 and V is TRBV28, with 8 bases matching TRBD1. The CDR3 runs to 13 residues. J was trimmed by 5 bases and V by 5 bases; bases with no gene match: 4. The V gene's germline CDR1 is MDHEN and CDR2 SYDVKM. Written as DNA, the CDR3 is TGTGCCAGCAGTGACAGGGGCGAGGAGACCCAGTACTTC. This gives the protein CASSDRGEETQYF. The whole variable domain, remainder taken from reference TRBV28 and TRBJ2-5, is DVKVTQSSRYLVKRTGEKVFLECVQDMDHENMFWYRQDPGLGLRLIYFSYDVKMKEKGDIPEGYSVSREKKERFSLILESASTNQTSMYLCASSDRGEETQYFGPGTRLLVL.

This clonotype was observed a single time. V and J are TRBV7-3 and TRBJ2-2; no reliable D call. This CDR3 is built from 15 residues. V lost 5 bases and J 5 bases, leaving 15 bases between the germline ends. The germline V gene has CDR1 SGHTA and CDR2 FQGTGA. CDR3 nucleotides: TGTGCCAGCAGCCCCCATTTTCTAGGAACCGGGGAGCTGTTTTTT. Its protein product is CASSPHFLGTGELFF. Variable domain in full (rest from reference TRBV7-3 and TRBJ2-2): GAGVSQTPSNKVTEKGKYVELRCDPISGHTALYWYRQSLGQGPEFLIYFQGTGAADDSGLPNDRFFAVRPEGSVSTLKIQRTERGDSAVYLCASSPHFLGTGELFFGEGSRLTVL.

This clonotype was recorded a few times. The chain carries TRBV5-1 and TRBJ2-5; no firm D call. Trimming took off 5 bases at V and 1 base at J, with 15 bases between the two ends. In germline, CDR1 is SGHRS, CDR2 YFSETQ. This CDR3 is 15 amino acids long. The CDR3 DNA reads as TGCGCCAGCAGGGCGGAATCAGTCACCCAAGAGACCCAGTACTTC. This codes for CASRAESVTQETQYF.

The CDR3 coding sequence is TGTGCCAGCAGCTTAGGGACTAGCGGAGATTACGAGCAGTACTTC. Protein sequence: CASSLGTSGDYEQYF. The chain recombines TRBV11-2 with TRBJ2-7; 10 bases agree with TRBD2. J gave up 4 bases and V 1 base, and 4 bases lay outside the gene matches. From germline, CDR1 is SGHAT and CDR2 FQNNGV. This CDR3 is built from 15 residues.

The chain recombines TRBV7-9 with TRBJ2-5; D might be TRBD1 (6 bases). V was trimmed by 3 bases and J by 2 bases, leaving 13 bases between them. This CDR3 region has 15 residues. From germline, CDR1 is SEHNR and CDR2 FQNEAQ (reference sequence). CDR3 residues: CASSLDSTGQETQYF. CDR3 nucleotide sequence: TGTGCCAGCAGCTTGGATTCCACAGGGCAAGAGACCCAGTACTTC.

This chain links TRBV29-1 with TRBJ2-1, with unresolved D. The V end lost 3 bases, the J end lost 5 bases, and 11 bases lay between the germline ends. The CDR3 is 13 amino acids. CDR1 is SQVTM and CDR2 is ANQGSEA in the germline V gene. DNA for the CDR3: TGCAGCGTTGAGATAGGGATAGACAATGAGCAGTTCTTC. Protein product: CSVEIGIDNEQFF.

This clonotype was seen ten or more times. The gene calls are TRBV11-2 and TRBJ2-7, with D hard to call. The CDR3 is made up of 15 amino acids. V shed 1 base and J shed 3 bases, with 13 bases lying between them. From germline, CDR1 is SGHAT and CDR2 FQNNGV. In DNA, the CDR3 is TGTGCCAGCAGCTTAGGATCAGCGCAAAACTACGAGCAGTACTTC. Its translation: CASSLGSAQNYEQYF.

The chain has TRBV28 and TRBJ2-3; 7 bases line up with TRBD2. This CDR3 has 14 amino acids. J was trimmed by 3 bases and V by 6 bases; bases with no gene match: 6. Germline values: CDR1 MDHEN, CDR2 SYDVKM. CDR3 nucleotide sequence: TGTGCCAGCAGGAGCGGGGTACCAACAGATACGCAGTATTTT. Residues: CASRSGVPTDTQYF.

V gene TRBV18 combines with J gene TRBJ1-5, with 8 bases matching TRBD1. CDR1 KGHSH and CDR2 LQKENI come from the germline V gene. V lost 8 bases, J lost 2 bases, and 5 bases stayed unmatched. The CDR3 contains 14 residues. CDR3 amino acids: CASEDRGGNQPQHF. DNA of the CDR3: TGTGCCAGCGAAGACAGGGGTGGCAATCAGCCCCAGCATTTT.

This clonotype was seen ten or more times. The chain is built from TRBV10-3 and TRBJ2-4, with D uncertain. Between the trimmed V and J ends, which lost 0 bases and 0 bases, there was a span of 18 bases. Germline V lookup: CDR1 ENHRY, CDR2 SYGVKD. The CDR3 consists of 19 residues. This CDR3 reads CAISESMAQARLAKNIQYF. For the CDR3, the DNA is TGTGCCATCAGTGAGTCGATGGCGCAGGCCAGACTAGCCAAAAACATTCAGTACTTC.

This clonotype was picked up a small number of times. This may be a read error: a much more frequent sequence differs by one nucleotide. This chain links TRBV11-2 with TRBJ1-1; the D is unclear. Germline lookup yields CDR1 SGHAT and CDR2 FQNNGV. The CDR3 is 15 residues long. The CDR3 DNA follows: TGTGCCAGCAGCAAAATCAGGACGGTGAACACTGTAGCTTTCTTT. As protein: CASSKIRTVNTVAFF.

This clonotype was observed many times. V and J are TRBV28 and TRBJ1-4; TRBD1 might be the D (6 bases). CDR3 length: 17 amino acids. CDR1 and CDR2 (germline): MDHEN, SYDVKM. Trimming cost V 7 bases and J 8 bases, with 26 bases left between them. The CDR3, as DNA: TGTGCCAGCACCCCCCCAGGGGTCCCGTCGGAGGGAGAAAAACTGTTTTTT. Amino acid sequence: CASTPPGVPSEGEKLFF. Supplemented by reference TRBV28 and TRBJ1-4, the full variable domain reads DVKVTQSSRYLVKRTGEKVFLECVQDMDHENMFWYRQDPGLGLRLIYFSYDVKMKEKGDIPEGYSVSREKKERFSLILESASTNQTSMYLCASTPPGVPSEGEKLFFGSGTQLSVL.

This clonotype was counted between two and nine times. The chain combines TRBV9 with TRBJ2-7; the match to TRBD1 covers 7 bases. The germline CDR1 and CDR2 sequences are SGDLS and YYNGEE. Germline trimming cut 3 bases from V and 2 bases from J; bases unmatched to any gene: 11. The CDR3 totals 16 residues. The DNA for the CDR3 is TGTGCCAGCAGCGCTGAGACAGGGTCCCCAACCTACGAGCAGTACTTC. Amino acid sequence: CASSAETGSPTYEQYF.

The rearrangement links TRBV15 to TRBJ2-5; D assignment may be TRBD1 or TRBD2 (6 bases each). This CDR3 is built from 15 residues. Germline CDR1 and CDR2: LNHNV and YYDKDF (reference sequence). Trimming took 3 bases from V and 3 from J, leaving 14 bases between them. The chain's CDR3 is CATSSLGGRKETQYF. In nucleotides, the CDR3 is TGTGCCACCAGCAGTTTGGGGGGCCGAAAAGAGACCCAGTACTTC.

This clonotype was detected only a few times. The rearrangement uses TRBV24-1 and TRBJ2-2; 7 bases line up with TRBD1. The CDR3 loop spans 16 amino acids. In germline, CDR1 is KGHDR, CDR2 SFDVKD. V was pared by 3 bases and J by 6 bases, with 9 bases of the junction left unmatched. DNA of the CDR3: TGTGCCACCAGTGATAGAGACAGGGTATCGGCCGGGGAGCTGTTTTTT. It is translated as CATSDRDRVSAGELFF.

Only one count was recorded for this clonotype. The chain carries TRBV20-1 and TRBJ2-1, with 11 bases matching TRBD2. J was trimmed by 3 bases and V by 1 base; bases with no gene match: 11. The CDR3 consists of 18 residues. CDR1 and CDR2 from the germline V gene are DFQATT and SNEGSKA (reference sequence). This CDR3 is CSARGTTSGSLVYNEQFF. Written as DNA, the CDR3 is TGCAGTGCTAGAGGAACTACTAGCGGGAGCCTAGTCTACAATGAGCAGTTCTTC.

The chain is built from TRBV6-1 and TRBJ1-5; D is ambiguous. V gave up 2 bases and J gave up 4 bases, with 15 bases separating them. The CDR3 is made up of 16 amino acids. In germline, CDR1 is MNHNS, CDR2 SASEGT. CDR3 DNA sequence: TGTGCCAGCAGTGAAAGGGCAGCGAGGTCAAATCAGCCCCAGCATTTT. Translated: CASSERAARSNQPQHF.